The entry below describes one TCR beta chain. The sample is drawn from a study of T cell responses to AZD1222 COVID-19 vaccine. Study-level information: Combined were second doses at about 4 or about 12 weeks.

Profiled with immunoSEQ multiplex PCR; TCRdb holds only in-frame clones, not every one. The table lists more than 70,000 clones, about nine tenths of them singletons. The CDR3 covers 13 residues. V dropped 3 bases and J dropped 3 bases, with 8 bases sitting between them. This TCR derives from an adult in good health. The rearrangement joins TRBV12-3 or TRBV12-4 to TRBJ1-1; D gene uncertain. Here the sequenced sample was peripheral blood, taken on day 0 of AZD1222 vaccination. The CDR3 protein is CASSFRHDTEAFF. The CDR3 DNA reads as TGTGCCAGCAGTTTTCGGCACGACACTGAAGCTTTCTTT.